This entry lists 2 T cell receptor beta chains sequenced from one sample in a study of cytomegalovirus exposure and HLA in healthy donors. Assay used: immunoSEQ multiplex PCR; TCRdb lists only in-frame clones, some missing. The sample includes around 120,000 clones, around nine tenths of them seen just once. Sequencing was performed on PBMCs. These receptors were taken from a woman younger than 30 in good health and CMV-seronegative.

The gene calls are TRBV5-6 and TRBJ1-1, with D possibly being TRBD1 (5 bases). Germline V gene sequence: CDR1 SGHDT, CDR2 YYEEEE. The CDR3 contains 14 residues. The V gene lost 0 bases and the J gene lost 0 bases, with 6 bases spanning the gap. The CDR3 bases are TGTGCCAGCAGCTTGGTAGGGGTGAACACTGAAGCTTTCTTT. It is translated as CASSLVGVNTEAFF.

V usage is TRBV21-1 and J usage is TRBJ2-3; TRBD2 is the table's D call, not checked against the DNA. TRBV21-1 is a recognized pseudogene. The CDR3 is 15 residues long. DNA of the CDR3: TGTGCCAGCAGCAATAGCGGGAGGGCGGGGGATACGCAGTATTTT. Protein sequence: CASSNSGRAGDTQYF.